Listed here are 18 T cell receptor beta chains from one sample, sequenced in a study of T cell therapy after organ transplantation. These TCRs are of unknown antigen specificity. Time point: 20-29 weeks after completion of therapy. TCRdb keeps only in-frame clones here, not all; method: immunoSEQ multiplex PCR. Of roughly 15,000 clones listed, about 85% are singletons. This specimen consisted of CD8+ T cells from blood, obtained after autologous CMV-specific T cell therapy. The receptor source for this set is a human patient who had received a solid organ transplant and had CMV disease. Some T cells may be graft donor cells.

The chain links TRBV4-1 to TRBJ2-5, with 7 bases fitting TRBD1. This CDR3 is built from 15 residues. J lost 4 bases, V lost 1 base, and 6 bases had no gene match. Germline V lookup: CDR1 MGHRA, CDR2 YSYEKL. CDR3 in amino acids: CASSQGQGGGETQYF. The CDR3 nucleotides read TGCGCCAGCAGCCAAGGACAGGGTGGGGGAGAGACCCAGTACTTC.

V and J are TRBV5-8 and TRBJ1-5; perhaps TRBD1 as D (5 bases). Germline V gives CDR1 SGHTS, CDR2 YDEGEE. The length of the CDR3 is 17 residues. The germline V and J ends were trimmed by 0 bases and 4 bases, with 17 bases remaining between them. CDR3: CASSLGTGTQLNQPQHF. Written as DNA, the CDR3 is TGTGCCAGCAGCTTGGGTACAGGAACTCAACTTAATCAGCCCCAGCATTTT.

The rearrangement joins TRBV27 to TRBJ1-5; TRBD1 might be the D (5 bases). Looked up from germline, CDR1 is MNHEY and CDR2 is SMNVEV (reference sequence). V dropped 1 base and J dropped 4 bases, with 11 bases sitting between them. The CDR3 contains 15 residues. The CDR3 bases are TGTGCCAGCAGTTTATTAGGGGACGTAAATCAGCCCCAGCATTTT. It yields the protein CASSLLGDVNQPQHF.

This rearrangement joins TRBV30 to TRBJ1-1, with a weak D call TRBD1 (6 bases). Per the germline V gene, CDR1 is GTSNPN and CDR2 is SVGIG (reference sequence). Between the trimmed V and J ends, which lost 2 bases and 4 bases, there was a span of 11 bases. The CDR3 contains 13 residues. The DNA of the CDR3 is TGTGCCTGGAGTCAAGGAGGGGGCACTGAAGCTTTCTTT. As protein: CAWSQGGGTEAFF. Variable domain in full (rest from reference TRBV30 and TRBJ1-1): SQTIHQWPATLVQPVGSPLSLECTVEGTSNPNLYWYRQAAGRGLQLLFYSVGIGQISSEVPQNLSASRPQDRQFILSSKKLLLSDSGFYLCAWSQGGGTEAFFGQGTRLTVV.

This rearrangement joins TRBV5-4 to TRBJ1-1; 7 positions match TRBD1. The CDR3 runs 17 residues. The germline gives CDR1 SGHNT, CDR2 YYREEE (reference sequence). The V gene end was trimmed by 0 bases and the J gene end by 0 bases; junction bases not matched to a gene: 8. The CDR3 region is CASSLVEGARMNTEAFF. The CDR3 DNA follows: TGTGCCAGCAGCTTGGTGGAGGGGGCGCGGATGAACACTGAAGCTTTCTTT.

Written as DNA, the CDR3 is TGTGCCAGCAGCTTAGAACCAGGAACAGATACGCAGTATTTT. It encodes CASSLEPGTDTQYF. This chain links TRBV7-6 with TRBJ2-3; D is ambiguous. This CDR3 has 14 residues. Trimming removed 1 base at V and 3 bases at J, with 8 bases between. Germline V gene lookup returns CDR1 SGHVS and CDR2 FNYEAQ.

This chain links TRBV30 with TRBJ1-3; D gene unclear. The CDR3 is made up of 14 amino acids. The V end was cut by 2 bases, the J end by 0 bases, with 8 bases between. CDR1 GTSNPN and CDR2 SVGIG come from the germline V gene (reference sequence). The CDR3 spells CAWSRVSSGNTIYF. DNA of the CDR3: TGTGCCTGGAGTAGGGTTAGCTCTGGAAACACCATATATTTT. The whole variable domain, remainder taken from reference TRBV30 and TRBJ1-3, is SQTIHQWPATLVQPVGSPLSLECTVEGTSNPNLYWYRQAAGRGLQLLFYSVGIGQISSEVPQNLSASRPQDRQFILSSKKLLLSDSGFYLCAWSRVSSGNTIYFGEGSWLTVV.

V usage is TRBV9 and J usage is TRBJ2-7; possibly TRBD1 or TRBD2 for D (6 bases each). The V gene lost 3 bases and the J gene lost 1 base, with 11 bases spanning the gap. CDR1 SGDLS and CDR2 YYNGEE come from the germline V gene. The CDR3 is made up of 14 amino acids. The CDR3 loop is CASSGEDRSYEQYF. DNA of the CDR3: TGTGCCAGCAGCGGGGAGGACAGATCCTACGAGCAGTACTTC.

This chain connects TRBV7-9 to TRBJ2-7, with D uncertain. The V and J ends lost 3 bases and 4 bases respectively, with 7 bases between them. This CDR3 spans 12 amino acids. Germline CDR1 SEHNR, CDR2 FQNEAQ (reference sequence). The CDR3 DNA is TGTGCCAGCAGCTTTTCCACATACGAGCAGTACTTC. This sequence encodes CASSFSTYEQYF.

This clone was counted between two and nine times. This rearrangement joins TRBV13 to TRBJ2-4; D assignment may be TRBD1 or TRBD2 (6 bases each). This CDR3 is built from 17 residues. Germline V gene sequence: CDR1 PRHDT, CDR2 FYEKMQ (reference sequence). Trimming stripped 3 bases from V and 1 base from J, with 16 bases between. The CDR3: CASSLSSQGGAKNIQYF. The CDR3 nucleotides are TGTGCCAGCAGCTTGTCCAGTCAAGGGGGGGCCAAAAACATTCAGTACTTC.

The chain is built from TRBV4-2 and TRBJ2-7; D unclear. This CDR3 spans 14 amino acids. V lost 4 bases, J lost 5 bases, and 15 bases lay in between. Germline V CDR1 and CDR2: LGHNA, YNFKEQ. The CDR3 region is CASSPLIREDEQYF. In DNA, the CDR3 is TGTGCCAGCAGCCCCCTTATCCGCGAAGACGAGCAGTACTTC.

V usage is TRBV30 and J usage is TRBJ2-7, with TRBD2 matching 13 bases. This CDR3 is 15 amino acids long. The ends lost 5 bases at V and 5 bases at J; junction bases unmatched: 9. The germline V gene has CDR1 GTSNPN and CDR2 SVGIG (reference sequence). CDR3 in amino acids: CAWAGLAGEEDEQYF. As DNA, the CDR3 is TGTGCCTGGGCCGGACTAGCGGGAGAAGAGGACGAGCAGTACTTC.

V usage is TRBV6-1 and J usage is TRBJ1-6; 9 positions match TRBD1. Germline-derived CDR1 and CDR2 are MNHNS and SASEGT. The V segment lost 2 bases and the J segment 5 bases; nucleotides outside the gene matches: 13. This CDR3 spans 19 amino acids. As DNA, the CDR3 is TGTGCCAGCAGTGAAAAATCGGTTATGGGGGACAGGGATAATTCACCCCTCCACTTT. Its translation: CASSEKSVMGDRDNSPLHF.

The chain combines TRBV5-1 with TRBJ2-5; no clear D gene. The CDR3 is 14 amino acids. CDR1 and CDR2 from the germline V gene are SGHRS and YFSETQ. With 4 bases removed from V and 5 bases from J, the gap between germline ends came to 15 bases. CDR3 sequence: CASSDFGAWETQYF. DNA for the CDR3: TGCGCCAGCAGCGACTTCGGCGCCTGGGAGACCCAGTACTTC.

The chain couples TRBV25-1 to TRBJ2-1; D is possibly TRBD2 (5 bases). V gave up 5 bases and J gave up 6 bases, with 14 bases separating them. The CDR3 is made up of 14 amino acids. Per germline, CDR1 MGHDK and CDR2 SYGVNS. The CDR3, as DNA: TGTGCCAGCAGTCTGAGCGGAGGTCGCAATGAGCAGTTCTTC. Amino acids: CASSLSGGRNEQFF.

The gene calls are TRBV10-3 and TRBJ2-2, with 13 bases aligning to TRBD2. J was trimmed by 5 bases and V by 0 bases; bases with no gene match: 9. The CDR3 loop spans 19 amino acids. CDR1 and CDR2 from the germline V gene are ENHRY and SYGVKD. The CDR3 here is CAISESNTWGLAGTGELFF. Written as DNA, the CDR3 is TGTGCCATCAGTGAGTCAAATACTTGGGGACTAGCGGGAACCGGGGAGCTGTTTTTT.

The chain joins TRBV19 to TRBJ1-1; 8 nucleotides line up with TRBD1. This CDR3 is 15 amino acids long. The V gene's germline CDR1 is LNHDA and CDR2 SQIVND (reference sequence). Germline trimming cut 8 bases from V and 0 bases from J; bases unmatched to any gene: 8. CDR3 in DNA: TGTGCCAGTTGGACGCAGGGGGCGTTGAACACTGAAGCTTTCTTT. Its translation is CASWTQGALNTEAFF.

The rearrangement links TRBV2 to TRBJ2-5, with 7 bases that match TRBD2. Trimming at V came to 7 bases and at J to 9 bases, leaving 8 bases not matched to a gene. Germline values: CDR1 SNHLY, CDR2 FYNNEI. The CDR3 has 12 residues. The CDR3, as DNA: TGTGCCAGCAACCTAGCGGTTCGGGCCCAGTACTTC. Encoded protein: CASNLAVRAQYF. Combining the CDR3 with reference TRBV2 and TRBJ2-5 gives the whole variable domain EPEVTQTPSHQVTQMGQEVILRCVPISNHLYFYWYRQILGQKVEFLVSFYNNEISEKSEIFDDQFSVERPDGSNFTLKIRSTKLEDSAMYFCASNLAVRAQYFGPGTRLLVL.